This T cell receptor (beta chain) was documented in a study of response to subunit inactivated influenza vaccine. Notes on the study in general: Authors suggested few new T cells are recruited by each seasonal influenza vaccination.

From the RT-PCR reads, TCRdb called clonotypes with MiXCR, one entry per CDR3 protein. Here the sample spans hundreds of thousands of distinct CDR3 sequences, around 16% being singletons. The CDR3 consists of 16 residues. Germline V CDR1 and CDR2: SNHLY, FYNNEI. V gave up 6 bases and J gave up 3 bases, with 18 bases separating them. This clonotype was counted between two and nine times. Its specificity is not known. The receptor comes from a man aged 50-60 years who received an inactivated influenza vaccine. This rearrangement joins TRBV2 to TRBJ1-5; D may be TRBD1 (6 bases). This sample comprised PBMCs from blood, obtained about 12 days after vaccination. CDR3 sequence reads: CASSALQGPLNQPQHF. The CDR3 DNA follows: TGTGCCAGCAGCGCGCTCCAGGGGCCCCTCAATCAGCCCCAGCATTTT.